This record concerns one T cell receptor beta chain sequence. Its antigen remains unidentified. There are no base qualities to consult, and no much larger clone falls within one base. CDR1 and CDR2, looked up from the germline V gene, are MNHNS and SASEGT. V has 4 bases trimmed and J has 3 bases trimmed; junction bases matching no gene number 8. There are 17 amino acids in the CDR3, from cysteine to phenylalanine inclusive. Left in the record is the CDR3 DNA by itself, 51 bases read in frame from the first base. The source of the sample is a study of cytomegalovirus exposure and HLA in healthy donors (dated 2017 in TCRdb). Context from the whole study: According to an earlier analysis of 550 to 750 of the donors, some 180 million T cells yielded approximately 120 million unique TCR beta sequences and around 300 Gb of sequence data. About 320 gigabases of sequencing data and tens of millions of unique TCR sequences were included in an early release covering about 600 HLA-typed donors. Among the approximately 400 genotyped donors, around 81% belonged to the genetic ancestry cluster associated with self-reported Caucasian donors. The study was designed to test whether signatures of past pathogen exposure could be identified by cataloging public T cell receptors. The study used immunosequencing to profile the T cell repertoires of 600 to 850 subjects and linked those repertoires to cytomegalovirus serostatus. In addition to the first cohort of around 670 subjects, a separate validation cohort of 130 or so different subjects was used. To predict cytomegalovirus infection status, the study brought together high-throughput TCR immunosequencing, statistical association of individual TCRs with disease status, and machine learning. To study patterns of TCR occurrence, a later analysis re-analyzed previously published TCR beta repertoires from around 660 donors and added high-resolution HLA genotyping. Rather than drawing on any new phenotypic data, the later analysis identified candidate immune exposures from TCR beta sequences and the way those sequences occurred across donors. An earlier analysis of approximately 640 of the donors applied high-throughput TCR beta sequencing to assess whether each TCR beta V gene segment acted as functional or pseudogenic. Donor age, sex, ethnicity and CMV serostatus were collected together with the repertoire data. A later genetic analysis used genome-wide SNP genotypes for 398 of the 666 donors, treating that subset as a discovery cohort. All discovery cohort repertoires had been generated using a single sequencing platform. Class I and class II HLA loci were covered by the typing at four-digit resolution. The number of donors typed differed by locus, with about 629-630 for A, B, C, DRB1 and DQB1, 522 for DQA1, about 610 for DPA1, and 450 to 480 for DPB1. Roughly five DR-DQ haplotypes were handled as single units for association and clustering because linkage in the cohort was strong. Across some 400 genotyped donors of the cohort, an average of about 250,000 unique TCR beta nucleotide sequences per donor were sequenced, and 15% to 20% of those sequences were non-productive.

The cohort was made up of approximately 670 healthy bone marrow donors. At the time of sampling, every cohort member was nominally healthy, though immune exposures that went unrecorded were likely present. The donor was CMV seropositive and belonged to the group of 250 to 300 seropositive cohort members. Every donor gave a peripheral blood sample, and the peripheral blood mononuclear cells from that sample were used for TCR beta sequencing. The Qiagen DNeasy Blood Extraction Kit was used to extract genomic DNA from the blood cell samples. Receptors were amplified or captured by the immunoSEQ multiplex PCR assay. A mixture of 60 forward primers for TCR Vbeta segments and 13 reverse primers for TCR Jbeta segments was used in the multiplex PCR. The CDR3 region of rearranged TCR beta genes was amplified from genomic DNA by a multiplex PCR assay. On the Illumina HiSeq System, the amplified TCR beta libraries were sequenced as 87-base-pair reads. The published analysis was carried out like this. Across the 500 to 700 repertoires, a later analysis counted tens of millions of unique TCR beta chains, about 10 million of which were shared by at least two donors. Raw reads were error-corrected and collapsed into unique sequences by a nearest-neighbor algorithm in which closely related sequences were merged to remove PCR and sequencing errors. Alignment of CDR3 sequences to IMGT reference sequences was used to assign V, D and J gene segments. Each retained sequence needed at least a six-nucleotide match to both a V gene segment and a J gene segment. A rearrangement counted as productive if the CDR3 had no stop codons and remained in frame with V and J, and every other rearrangement counted as non-productive. Following IMGT convention, CDR3 was defined as the stretch from the second conserved V-encoded cysteine to the conserved J-encoded phenylalanine. Sequences without an unambiguous match to a single V gene segment were excluded from the earlier analysis of approximately 560 of the donors. In an earlier analysis of several hundred of the donors, V segments were called functional above 56.7% productive rearrangements and were called segregating when the between-donor standard deviation exceeded 5%. A statistical classification framework was developed to diagnose cytomegalovirus status using the catalog of TCR beta chain sequences. A later analysis assigned V and J genes by comparing TCR nucleotide sequences with IMGT/GENE-DB human TR gene sequences. The TCRdist pipeline was used in a later analysis to assign CDR3 sequences and most-parsimonious VDJ recombination scenarios. In a later analysis, each TCR beta chain was defined by its CDR3 amino acid sequence together with its V-gene family, and reads lacking a unique V-gene family were excluded. To address suspected cross-contamination and a sequencing artifact, a later analysis removed 550 to 750 highly shared, low-generation-probability nucleotide sequences. A later analysis calculated a clonal expansion index for each public chain from normalized within-repertoire ranks of inferred template counts. A later analysis computed generation probabilities with a VDJ recombination model fitted to out-of-frame rearrangements, and checked the results against IGoR. In a later analysis, TCR-TCR, TCR-HLA and TCR-CMV co-occurrence was scored with hypergeometric tests, and a repertoire-size bias correction was applied to TCR pairs. To estimate false discovery rates, a later analysis permuted the HLA or CMV assignments 20 times. In a later analysis, co-occurring TCRs were grouped using DBSCAN, with TCRdist sequence similarity added in when clustering inside HLA-allele-positive subsets. Repertoires with fewer than 30,000 or more than 120,000 public chains were left out of co-occurrence clustering, as were a handful of repertoires with anomalous nucleotide sharing. TCRdb obtained this table from immuneACCESS and retained in-frame rearrangements with V and J assigned. These tables miss some clones; where compared with another copy, unresolved V genes account for less than half of the shortfall, and the remainder is unexplained. V and J calls plus clone size are reproduced from that table; the DNA served to infer D and trimming. In this sample the table shows about 200,000 clones, 82% of which occur a single time. Roughly 6% of the sample belongs to the ten largest clones.

Study-wide conclusions, independent of this receptor: Correlated functional status among segregating V segments might reflect linkage disequilibrium, but an unknown experimental factor could not be ruled out. Only TCR beta chains were sequenced in this cohort, and the absence of alpha or paired-chain data limited detectable features. A later analysis found that HLA-associated TCR beta chains were more clonally expanded and had lower generation probabilities than equally common non-associated chains. An earlier analysis of 587 of the donors showed that most TCR beta V segments appeared in productive rearrangements either about 87% or about 30% of the time, which broadly matched IMGT annotations. Several of the top co-occurrence clusters appeared to be linked to parvovirus B19, influenza, CMV and Epstein-Barr virus, according to a later analysis. A later analysis found that TCR association rates varied across HLA loci, with DRB1 alleles showing the most associated TCRs and HLA-C alleles the fewest. At a false discovery rate of 0.05, a later analysis linked 16,000 or so TCR beta sequences to specific HLA alleles. Because HLA typing was unavailable for some donors at each locus, only the typed subset was used in association tests. Strong co-occurrence of HLA alleles, especially DR and DQ, made assigning TCR associations to individual alleles difficult. A later analysis found that most CMV-associated TCR beta chains appeared HLA-restricted, with HLA associations seemingly driven largely by CMV exposure. Because the 87-base-pair reads could not distinguish some IMGT-functional V segments, including TRBV6-2 and TRBV6-3, those segments were excluded. A total of 150 or so TCR beta chains were listed by the study as associated with cytomegalovirus. Because counts were too low, about 17 rarely observed V segments, including chromosome 9 orphons, were excluded from the earlier analysis of fewer than 650 of the donors. According to the authors, the approach could potentially be generalized to other disease states and immunological phenotypes. A few of the identified cytomegalovirus-associated TCR beta chains were confirmed in vitro to be specific for cytomegalovirus antigens. A further reported finding was that TCR beta sequences accurately predicted the HLA-A and HLA-B alleles for most subjects in the first cohort. Roughly uniform sequencing depth across donors was assumed in presence/absence analyses, although this assumption may not hold. In a later genetic analysis, a missense DCLRE1C variant was associated with V-gene and J-gene trimming of TCR beta chains, and the association was replicated in an independent cohort. Compared with the roughly 700-donor mean, donors in an Asian-associated ancestry cluster had fewer N-insertions in productive TCRs, according to a later genetic analysis. Most TCR sequences were observed very rarely across donors, whereas some public TCRs were present in many individuals. Cytomegalovirus status was reported to be diagnosed by the classifier with high specificity and sensitivity in both the original and validation cohorts. CMV serostatus was the only immune exposure information available for the cohort. A cluster of highly shared sequence variants was judged likely to be a technical artifact of the sequencing pipeline.

Sequences were obtained from PBMCs. This receptor was taken from a man aged 35 to 55 in good health and CMV-seropositive. The sequence joins TRBV6-1 to TRBJ2-1, and 11 junctional nucleotides match TRBD2. The DNA sequence is as follows: TGTGCCAGCAGTGCCGGGACTAGCGGAGGGGTCTACAATGAGCAGTTCTTC. It specifies CASSAGTSGGVYNEQFF.